Listed here are 25 T cell receptor beta chains from one sample, sequenced in a study of T cells after yellow fever vaccination. TCRdb reprocessed the 5' RACE reads via MiXCR and lists one record per CDR3 protein. Of roughly 160,000 distinct CDR3 sequences detected, approximately 9.7% appear once; the ten largest clones hold 35% to 40%. The source material was CD8+ T cells sorted from PBMCs, sampled 45 days after the yellow fever booster vaccination. These TCRs come from a man younger than 30 who received the YFV17D yellow fever vaccine.

This chain joins TRBV5-6 and TRBJ2-1, with 7 bases aligning to TRBD2. The ends lost 4 bases at V and 5 bases at J; junction bases unmatched: 18. The germline CDR1 and CDR2 sequences are SGHDT and YYEEEE. The CDR3 is 18 residues long. The CDR3 DNA is TGTGCCAGCAGCGATGGACCCAATGGGGAGGGGACGGACAATGAGCAGTTCTTC. Protein product: CASSDGPNGEGTDNEQFF. The complete variable domain, with remaining parts taken from reference TRBV5-6 and TRBJ2-1, reads DAGVTQSPTHLIKTRGQQVTLRCSPKSGHDTVSWYQQALGQGPQFIFQYYEEEERQRGNFPDRFSGHQFPNYSSELNVNALLLGDSALYLCASSDGPNGEGTDNEQFFGPGTRLTVL.

A few counts support this clonotype. The rearrangement uses TRBV10-3 and TRBJ1-2; no definite D call. There are 12 residues in the CDR3. Germline loops: CDR1 ENHRY, CDR2 SYGVKD. Trimming took 5 bases from V and 5 from J, leaving 9 bases between them. For the CDR3, the DNA is TGTGCCATCAGTCACGACGAGTATGGCTACACCTTC. This sequence encodes CAISHDEYGYTF.

The chain uses TRBV27 and TRBJ2-7, with D maybe TRBD1 (5 bases). The CDR3 is 11 residues long. Germline values: CDR1 MNHEY, CDR2 SMNVEV (reference sequence). V was clipped by 6 bases and J by 6 bases, with 9 bases between them. The CDR3 is CASRQGAEQYF. In DNA, the CDR3 is TGTGCCAGCAGGCAGGGCGCCGAGCAGTACTTC.

This rearrangement joins TRBV14 to TRBJ1-2; maybe TRBD1 (5 bases). Germline CDR1 SGHDN, CDR2 FVKESK. The CDR3 is made up of 13 amino acids. V lost 5 bases, J lost 4 bases, and 11 bases lay in between. The CDR3 loop is CASSEVGPYGYTF. CDR3 sequence (DNA): TGTGCCAGCAGCGAAGTGGGGCCCTATGGCTACACCTTC. The full variable domain, its missing parts supplied by reference TRBV14 and TRBJ1-2, is EAGVTQFPSHSVIEKGQTVTLRCDPISGHDNLYWYRRVMGKEIKFLLHFVKESKQDESGMPNNRFLAERTGGTYSTLKVQPAELEDSGVYFCASSEVGPYGYTFGSGTRLTVV.

This clonotype was seen more than once but under ten times. V is TRBV9 and J is TRBJ1-2; D is unclear. The germline gives CDR1 SGDLS, CDR2 YYNGEE. The V end lost 4 bases, the J end lost 0 bases, and 13 bases lay between the germline ends. The CDR3 has 15 residues. CDR3 amino acids: CASSPPGPTNYGYTF. The CDR3 bases are TGTGCCAGCAGCCCCCCGGGTCCGACTAACTATGGCTACACCTTC.

The rearrangement uses TRBV7-2 and TRBJ2-5, with TRBD2 matching over 12 bases. The V and J ends lost 5 bases and 1 base, in that order; junction bases with no gene match: 5. Germline V CDR1 and CDR2: SGHTA, FQGNSA. This CDR3 comprises 16 residues. CDR3 nucleotide sequence: TGTGCCAGCAGCCCGACTAGCGGGGGATTCCAAGAGACCCAGTACTTC. Its translation is CASSPTSGGFQETQYF.

This chain uses TRBV11-2 with TRBJ2-7; 7 bases match TRBD1. The germline gives CDR1 SGHAT, CDR2 FQNNGV. This CDR3 region has 12 residues. The J segment lost 6 bases and the V segment lost 4 bases, leaving 3 bases of the junction unmatched. In DNA form, the CDR3 reads TGTGCCAGCAGCTGGGGGACAGCCGAGCAGTACTTC. Translating gives CASSWGTAEQYF. The variable domain in full, with the rest retrieved from reference TRBV11-2 and TRBJ2-7, is EAGVAQSPRYKIIEKRQSVAFWCNPISGHATLYWYQQILGQGPKLLIQFQNNGVVDDSQLPKDRFSAERLKGVDSTLKIQPAKLEDSAVYLCASSWGTAEQYFGPGTRLTVT.

The rearrangement uses TRBV7-9 and TRBJ2-3, with a tentative D call TRBD1 (5 bases). The CDR3 sequence is 14 residues long. The V gene's germline CDR1 is SEHNR and CDR2 FQNEAQ (reference sequence). V dropped 1 base and J dropped 3 bases, with 8 bases sitting between them. CDR3 protein: CASSLVRGTDTQYF. In DNA form, the CDR3 reads TGTGCCAGCAGCTTAGTAAGGGGAACAGATACGCAGTATTTT. The full variable domain, in which reference TRBV7-9 and TRBJ2-3 provide the parts outside the CDR3, is DTGVSQNPRHKITKRGQNVTFRCDPISEHNRLYWYRQTLGQGPEFLTYFQNEAQLEKSRLLSDRFSAERPKGSFSTLEIQRTEQGDSAMYLCASSLVRGTDTQYFGPGTRLTVL.

This chain joins TRBV15 and TRBJ1-2; D not certain. The V end lost 3 bases, the J end lost 4 bases, and 12 bases lay between the germline ends. The germline CDR1 and CDR2 sequences are LNHNV and YYDKDF (reference sequence). CDR3 length: 14 amino acids. The CDR3 loop reads CATSSSTRSYGYTF. CDR3 DNA sequence: TGTGCCACCAGCAGTTCGACCCGGTCCTATGGCTACACCTTC.

This rearrangement joins TRBV27 to TRBJ2-1; perhaps TRBD1 as D (6 bases). The CDR3 has 11 residues. Trimming stripped 5 bases from V and 8 bases from J, with 7 bases between. Germline loops: CDR1 MNHEY, CDR2 SMNVEV (reference sequence). CDR3 residues: CASSGGYEQFF. In DNA, the CDR3 is TGTGCCAGCAGTGGGGGCTATGAGCAGTTCTTC.

At least ten counts were recorded for this clonotype. This sequence joins TRBV4-1 and TRBJ1-4; D is unclear. V was cut by 10 bases and J by 7 bases, with 19 bases left in between. Germline lookup yields CDR1 MGHRA and CDR2 YSYEKL. The CDR3 sequence is 14 residues long. This chain's CDR3 is CATGWTLGSEKLFF. For the CDR3, the DNA is TGCGCCACCGGATGGACCCTGGGAAGTGAAAAACTGTTTTTT.

This chain uses TRBV6-5 with TRBJ2-5; 12 bases align to TRBD2. This CDR3 is 18 amino acids long. J was trimmed by 5 bases and V by 6 bases; bases with no gene match: 16. Germline assignment: CDR1 MNHEY and CDR2 SVGAGI. The CDR3 DNA sequence: TGTGCCAGCAGCCCCACTTATTCTAGCGGGGGGGCTGTGGAGACCCAGTACTTC. This encodes CASSPTYSSGGAVETQYF.

This clonotype appeared many times. The chain couples TRBV7-9 to TRBJ2-5; 8 nucleotides align to TRBD1. This CDR3 has 14 residues. After removal of 5 bases from V and 1 base from J, the junction contained 3 bases not matched to a gene. Germline V gene lookup returns CDR1 SEHNR and CDR2 FQNEAQ (reference sequence). The DNA for the CDR3 is TGTGCCAGCAGCCCGGACAGGGTCCAAGAGACCCAGTACTTC. This sequence encodes CASSPDRVQETQYF.

This chain uses TRBV7-7 with TRBJ2-1; weak D call: TRBD2 (6 bases). The ends were cut back, 5 bases at V and 9 bases at J, with 23 bases in the middle. The germline CDR1 and CDR2 sequences are SSHAT and FNYEAQ (reference sequence). The length of the CDR3 is 16 residues. CDR3 bases: TGTGCCAGCAGCCCTTTGGGGGGACCAAACGTTGCTGAGCAGTTCTTC. It yields the protein CASSPLGGPNVAEQFF.

This chain links TRBV19 with TRBJ1-6, with D maybe TRBD1 (5 bases). The CDR3 is made up of 15 amino acids. V was trimmed by 1 base and J by 7 bases, leaving 11 bases between them. CDR1 is LNHDA, CDR2 SQIVND, per germline (reference sequence). The CDR3 loop reads CASSIVAGRNSPLHF. CDR3 nucleotides: TGTGCCAGTAGTATAGTAGCGGGGCGCAATTCACCCCTCCACTTT.

This clonotype was counted between two and nine times. This chain uses TRBV7-8 with TRBJ2-3; 8 nucleotides match TRBD2. V lost 5 bases and J lost 4; bases outside the gene matches: 11. The germline gives CDR1 SGHVS, CDR2 FQNEAQ. The CDR3 extends over 16 amino acids. The CDR3 loop reads CASSTPGGAPADTQYF. The CDR3, as DNA: TGTGCCAGCAGCACGCCCGGGGGGGCCCCGGCAGATACGCAGTATTTT.

The chain carries TRBV11-2 and TRBJ2-7; D not resolved. The germline V gene encodes CDR1 SGHAT and CDR2 FQNNGV. V was cut by 5 bases and J by 0 bases, with 5 bases left in between. This CDR3 comprises 12 residues. CDR3 region: CASSHFSYEQYV. CDR3 DNA: TGTGCCAGCAGCCACTTCTCCTACGAGCAGTACGTC.

Only a few counts were recorded for this clonotype. The chain is built from TRBV5-6 and TRBJ2-7, with D hard to call. Trimming took 6 bases from V and 4 from J, leaving 20 bases between them. The CDR3 extends over 15 amino acids. Germline CDR1 SGHDT, CDR2 YYEEEE. In DNA form, the CDR3 reads TGTGCCAGCACCAACGCGCTAGTAGGGAAGTACGAGCAGTACGTC. As protein: CASTNALVGKYEQYV.

The J gene is TRBJ2-3, the V gene TRBV7-9; 8 nucleotides line up with TRBD1. Germline V gene data show CDR1 as SEHNR and CDR2 as FQNEAQ (reference sequence). CDR3 length equals 15 residues. V was clipped by 4 bases and J by 4 bases; unmatched bases: 7. In nucleotides, the CDR3 is TGTGCCAGCAGCTCCCAGGGGGCGCCTCCAGATACGCAGTATTTT. Amino acid sequence: CASSSQGAPPDTQYF. Full variable domain (rest looked up from reference TRBV7-9 and TRBJ2-3): DTGVSQNPRHKITKRGQNVTFRCDPISEHNRLYWYRQTLGQGPEFLTYFQNEAQLEKSRLLSDRFSAERPKGSFSTLEIQRTEQGDSAMYLCASSSQGAPPDTQYFGPGTRLTVL.

This clonotype was observed at least ten times. V and J are TRBV4-3 and TRBJ2-3; 8 bases are shared with TRBD1. The J segment lost 3 bases and the V segment lost 1 base, leaving 6 bases of the junction unmatched. CDR3 length equals 16 residues. Germline values: CDR1 LGHNA, CDR2 YSLEER. This CDR3 is CASSQGDRFSTDTQYF. The DNA for the CDR3 is TGCGCCAGCAGCCAAGGGGACAGGTTTTCGACAGATACGCAGTATTTT.

The rearrangement uses TRBV7-9 and TRBJ2-4; D is unresolved. The length of the CDR3 is 15 residues. Germline CDR1 reads SEHNR; CDR2 reads FQNEAQ (reference sequence). V lost 5 bases to trimming and J lost 7 bases, with 18 bases between them. The CDR3 spells CASSRNPGRENIQYF. Here the CDR3 DNA reads TGTGCCAGCAGCCGAAACCCGGGTCGAGAGAACATTCAGTACTTC.

The chain uses TRBV12-5 and TRBJ2-7; D call uncertain. V was clipped by 4 bases and J by 3 bases, with 13 bases between them. The germline CDR1 and CDR2 sequences are LGHNT and FRNRAP. This CDR3 has 14 amino acids. CDR3 in amino acids: CASGSPRTDYEQYV. The CDR3 DNA is TGTGCTAGTGGTTCCCCCCGCACGGACTACGAGCAGTACGTC.

This clonotype has just a few counts. The V and J genes are TRBV7-8 and TRBJ2-1; D possibly corresponds to TRBD2 (6 bases). V gave up 0 bases and J gave up 8 bases, with 8 bases separating them. Germline CDR1 reads SGHVS; CDR2 reads FQNEAQ. The CDR3 totals 13 residues. The CDR3 loop reads CASSLARRDEQFF. The CDR3 DNA reads TGTGCCAGCAGCTTAGCGCGGAGGGATGAGCAGTTCTTC.

This sequence joins TRBV7-9 and TRBJ1-2; 7 bases match TRBD1. Unmatched junction bases numbered 2, after V lost 6 bases and J lost 4 bases. CDR3 length equals 12 residues. Germline assignment: CDR1 SEHNR and CDR2 FQNEAQ (reference sequence). CDR3: CASRRGLYGYTF. As DNA, the CDR3 is TGTGCCAGCAGGAGGGGGCTCTATGGCTACACCTTC. Based on the CDR3 plus reference TRBV7-9 and TRBJ1-2, the full variable domain is DTGVSQNPRHKITKRGQNVTFRCDPISEHNRLYWYRQTLGQGPEFLTYFQNEAQLEKSRLLSDRFSAERPKGSFSTLEIQRTEQGDSAMYLCASRRGLYGYTFGSGTRLTVV.

This chain uses TRBV6-6 with TRBJ2-6; D gene unclear. Deletions cut 3 bases from V and 0 bases from J, with 12 bases between. Germline CDR1 MNHNY, CDR2 SVGAGI (reference sequence). The length of the CDR3 is 17 residues. The chain's CDR3 is CASSYPRRGSGANVLTF. The CDR3 DNA follows: TGTGCCAGCAGTTATCCAAGACGTGGCTCTGGGGCCAACGTCCTGACTTTC.